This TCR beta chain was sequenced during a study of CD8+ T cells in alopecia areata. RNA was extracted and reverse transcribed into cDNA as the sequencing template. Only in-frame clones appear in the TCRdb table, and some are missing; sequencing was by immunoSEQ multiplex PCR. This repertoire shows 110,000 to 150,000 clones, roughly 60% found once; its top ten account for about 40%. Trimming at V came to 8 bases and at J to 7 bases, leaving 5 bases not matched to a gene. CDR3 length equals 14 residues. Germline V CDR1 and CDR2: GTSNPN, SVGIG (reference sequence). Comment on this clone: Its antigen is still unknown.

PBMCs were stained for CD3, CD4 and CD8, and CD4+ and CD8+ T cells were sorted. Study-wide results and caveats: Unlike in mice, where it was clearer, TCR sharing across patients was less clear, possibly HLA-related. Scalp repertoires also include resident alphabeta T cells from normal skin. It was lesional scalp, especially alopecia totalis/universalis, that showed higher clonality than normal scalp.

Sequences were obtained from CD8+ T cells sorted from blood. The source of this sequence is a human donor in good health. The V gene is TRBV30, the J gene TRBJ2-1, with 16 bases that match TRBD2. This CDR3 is CAGTSGRAGNEQFF. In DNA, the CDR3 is TGTGCCGGGACTAGCGGGAGGGCCGGTAATGAGCAGTTCTTC.